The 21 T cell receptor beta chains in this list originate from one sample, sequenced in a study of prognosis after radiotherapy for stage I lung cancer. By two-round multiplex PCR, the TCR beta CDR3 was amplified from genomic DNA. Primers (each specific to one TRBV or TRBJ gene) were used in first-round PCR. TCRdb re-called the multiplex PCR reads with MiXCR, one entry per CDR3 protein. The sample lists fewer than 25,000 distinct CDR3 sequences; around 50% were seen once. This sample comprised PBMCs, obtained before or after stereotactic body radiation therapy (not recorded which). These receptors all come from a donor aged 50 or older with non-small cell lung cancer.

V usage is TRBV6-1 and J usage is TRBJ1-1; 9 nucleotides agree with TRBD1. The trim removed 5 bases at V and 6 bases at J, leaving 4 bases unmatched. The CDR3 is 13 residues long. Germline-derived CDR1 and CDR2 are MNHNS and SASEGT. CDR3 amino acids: CASSRDREAEAFF. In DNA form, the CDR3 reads TGTGCCAGCAGTCGGGACAGGGAGGCTGAAGCTTTCTTT.

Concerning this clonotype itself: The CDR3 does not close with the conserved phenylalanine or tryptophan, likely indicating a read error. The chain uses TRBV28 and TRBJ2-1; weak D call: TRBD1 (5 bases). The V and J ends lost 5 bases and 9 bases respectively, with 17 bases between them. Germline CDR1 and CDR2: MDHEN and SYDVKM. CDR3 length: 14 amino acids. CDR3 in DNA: TGTGCCAGCAGTGAACCTCAGGGTTTCAGTGAGCAGTTCCTC. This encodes CASSEPQGFSEQFL.

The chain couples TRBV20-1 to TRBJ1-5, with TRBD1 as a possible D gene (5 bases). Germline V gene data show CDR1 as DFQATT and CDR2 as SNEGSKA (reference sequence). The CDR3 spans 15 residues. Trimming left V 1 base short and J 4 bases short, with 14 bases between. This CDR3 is CSARGQGAPNQPQHF. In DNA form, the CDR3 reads TGCAGTGCTAGAGGCCAGGGAGCCCCAAATCAGCCCCAGCATTTT.

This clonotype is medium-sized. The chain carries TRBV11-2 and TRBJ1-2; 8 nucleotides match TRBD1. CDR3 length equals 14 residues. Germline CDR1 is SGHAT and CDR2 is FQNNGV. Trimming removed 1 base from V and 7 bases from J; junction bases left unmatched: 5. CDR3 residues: CASSLAWTGTGYTF. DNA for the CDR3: TGTGCCAGCAGCTTAGCCTGGACAGGGACTGGCTACACCTTC. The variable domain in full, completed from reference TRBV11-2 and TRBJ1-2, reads EAGVAQSPRYKIIEKRQSVAFWCNPISGHATLYWYQQILGQGPKLLIQFQNNGVVDDSQLPKDRFSAERLKGVDSTLKIQPAKLEDSAVYLCASSLAWTGTGYTFGSGTRLTVV.

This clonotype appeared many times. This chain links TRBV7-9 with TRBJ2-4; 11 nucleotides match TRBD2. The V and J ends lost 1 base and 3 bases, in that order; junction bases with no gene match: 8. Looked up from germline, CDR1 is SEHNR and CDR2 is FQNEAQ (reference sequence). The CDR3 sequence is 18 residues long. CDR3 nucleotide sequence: TGTGCCAGCAGCTTAGTAGCGGGAGGGGGGTATGTCAAAAACATTCAGTACTTC. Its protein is CASSLVAGGGYVKNIQYF.

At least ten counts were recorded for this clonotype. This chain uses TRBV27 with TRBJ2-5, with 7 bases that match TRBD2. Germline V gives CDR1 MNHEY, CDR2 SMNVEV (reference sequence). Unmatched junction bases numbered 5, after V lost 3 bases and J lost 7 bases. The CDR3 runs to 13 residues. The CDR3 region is CASSFSSGVTQYF. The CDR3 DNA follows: TGTGCCAGCAGTTTTTCGAGCGGGGTGACCCAGTACTTC.

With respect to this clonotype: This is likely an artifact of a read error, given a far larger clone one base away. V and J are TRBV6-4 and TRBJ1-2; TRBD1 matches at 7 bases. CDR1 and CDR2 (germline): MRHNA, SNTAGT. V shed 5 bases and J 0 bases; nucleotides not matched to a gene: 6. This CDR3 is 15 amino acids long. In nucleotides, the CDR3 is TGTGCCAGCAGTCCATACGGGACAGCTAACTATGGCTACACCTTC. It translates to CASSPYGTANYGYTF.

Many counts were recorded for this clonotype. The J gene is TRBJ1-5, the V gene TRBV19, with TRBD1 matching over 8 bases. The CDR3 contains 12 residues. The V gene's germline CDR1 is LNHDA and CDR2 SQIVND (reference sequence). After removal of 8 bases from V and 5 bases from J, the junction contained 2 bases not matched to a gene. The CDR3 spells CASDRGDQPQHF. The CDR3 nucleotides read TGTGCCAGTGACAGGGGCGATCAGCCCCAGCATTTT.

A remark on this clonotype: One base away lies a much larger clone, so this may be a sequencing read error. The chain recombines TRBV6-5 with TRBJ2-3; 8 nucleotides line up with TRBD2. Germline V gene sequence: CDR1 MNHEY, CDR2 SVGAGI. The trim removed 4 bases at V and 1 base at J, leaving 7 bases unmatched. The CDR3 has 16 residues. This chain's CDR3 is CASSFSAAGGTDTQYF. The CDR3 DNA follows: TGTGCCAGCAGTTTTTCAGCAGCGGGGGGCACAGATACGCAGTATTTT.

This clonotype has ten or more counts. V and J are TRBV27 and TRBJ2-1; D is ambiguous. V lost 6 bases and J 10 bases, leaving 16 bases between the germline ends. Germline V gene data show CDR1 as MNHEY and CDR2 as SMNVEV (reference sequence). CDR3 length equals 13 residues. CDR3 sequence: CASSPHDGAEQFF. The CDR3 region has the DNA TGTGCCAGCAGCCCTCACGATGGAGCAGAGCAGTTCTTC.

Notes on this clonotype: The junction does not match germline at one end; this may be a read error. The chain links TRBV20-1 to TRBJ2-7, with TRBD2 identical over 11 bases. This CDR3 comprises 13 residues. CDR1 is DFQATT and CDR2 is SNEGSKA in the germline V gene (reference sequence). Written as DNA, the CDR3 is TGCAGTGCTCGACTAGCGGGACTTTACGAGAAGTACTTC. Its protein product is CSARLAGLYEKYF.

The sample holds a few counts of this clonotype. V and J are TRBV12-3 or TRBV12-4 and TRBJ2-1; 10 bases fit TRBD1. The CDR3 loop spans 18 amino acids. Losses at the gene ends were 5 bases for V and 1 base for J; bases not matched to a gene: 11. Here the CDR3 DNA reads TGTGCCAGCAGTACCGGGACAGGGGTCCTTATTTCCTACAATGAGCAGTTCTTC. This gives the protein CASSTGTGVLISYNEQFF.

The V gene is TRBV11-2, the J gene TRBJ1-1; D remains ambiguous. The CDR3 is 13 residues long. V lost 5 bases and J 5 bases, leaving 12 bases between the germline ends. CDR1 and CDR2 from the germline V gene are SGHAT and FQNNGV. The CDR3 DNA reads TGTGCCAGCAGCCAAGACTTGGGGACTGAAGCTTTCTTT. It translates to CASSQDLGTEAFF.

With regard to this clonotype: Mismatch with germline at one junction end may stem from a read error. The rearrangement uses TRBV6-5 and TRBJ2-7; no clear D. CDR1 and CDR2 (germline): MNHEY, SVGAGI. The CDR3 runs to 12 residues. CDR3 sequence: CVSSYVPYEQYF. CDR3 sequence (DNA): TGTGTCAGCAGTTATGTCCCCTACGAGCAGTACTTC.

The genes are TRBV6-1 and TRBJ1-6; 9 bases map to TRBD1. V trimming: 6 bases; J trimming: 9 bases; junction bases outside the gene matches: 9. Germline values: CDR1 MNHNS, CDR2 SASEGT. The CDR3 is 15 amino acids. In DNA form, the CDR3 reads TGTGCCAGCAGCCCGGGACAGGGAAGTTTTTCACCCCTCCACTTT. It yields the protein CASSPGQGSFSPLHF.

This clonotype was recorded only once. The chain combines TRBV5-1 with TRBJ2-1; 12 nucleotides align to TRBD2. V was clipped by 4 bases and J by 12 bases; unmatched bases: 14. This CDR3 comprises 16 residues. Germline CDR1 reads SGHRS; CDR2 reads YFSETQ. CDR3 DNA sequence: TGCGCCAGCAGCACCTGGACTAGCGGGACCACTTGGGGGCAGTTCTTC. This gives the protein CASSTWTSGTTWGQFF. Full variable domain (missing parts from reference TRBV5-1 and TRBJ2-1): KAGVTQTPRYLIKTRGQQVTLSCSPISGHRSVSWYQQTPGQGLQFLFEYFSETQRNKGNFPGRFSGRQFSNSRSEMNVSTLELGDSALYLCASSTWTSGTTWGQFFGPGTRLTVL.

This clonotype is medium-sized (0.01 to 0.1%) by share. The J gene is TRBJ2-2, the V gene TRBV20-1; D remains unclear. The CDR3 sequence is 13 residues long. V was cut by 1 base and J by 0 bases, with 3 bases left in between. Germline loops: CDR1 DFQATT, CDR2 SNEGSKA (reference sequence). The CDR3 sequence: CSARAPNTGELFF. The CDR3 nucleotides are TGCAGTGCTAGAGCCCCGAACACCGGGGAGCTGTTTTTT.

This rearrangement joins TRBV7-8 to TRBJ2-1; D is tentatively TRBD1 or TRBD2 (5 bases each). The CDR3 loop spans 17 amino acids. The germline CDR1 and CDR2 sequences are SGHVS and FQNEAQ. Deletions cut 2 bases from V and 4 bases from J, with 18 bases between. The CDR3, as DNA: TGTGCCAGCAGCTTACCCTCCTGGGGACGGGGATACAATGAGCAGTTCTTC. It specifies CASSLPSWGRGYNEQFF.

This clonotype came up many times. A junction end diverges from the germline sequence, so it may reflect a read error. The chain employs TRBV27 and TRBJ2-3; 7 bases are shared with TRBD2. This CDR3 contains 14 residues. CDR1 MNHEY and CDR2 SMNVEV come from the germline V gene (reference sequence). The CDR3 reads CAGSLLRESDTQYF. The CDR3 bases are TGTGCCGGCAGTTTACTGCGGGAGTCAGATACGCAGTATTTT.

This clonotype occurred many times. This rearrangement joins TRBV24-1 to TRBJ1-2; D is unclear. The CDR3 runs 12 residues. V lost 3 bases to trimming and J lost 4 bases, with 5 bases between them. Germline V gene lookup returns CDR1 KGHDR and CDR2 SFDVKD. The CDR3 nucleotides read TGTGCCACCAGTGATGGCCTCTATGGCTACACCTTC. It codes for CATSDGLYGYTF.

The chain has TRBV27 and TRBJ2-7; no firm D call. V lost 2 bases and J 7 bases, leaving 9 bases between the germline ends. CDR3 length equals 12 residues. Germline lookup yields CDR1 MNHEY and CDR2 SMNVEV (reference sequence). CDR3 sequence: CASSLLGKEQYF. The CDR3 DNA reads TGTGCCAGCAGTTTACTGGGAAAGGAGCAGTACTTC.